This T cell receptor beta chain was recorded in a study of vaccination and CD4 T cells after COVID-19. Treatment given: roughly nine-day PBMC culture with coronavirus spike peptide pools or control peptides (ViraFEST assay). Peptide-pool expansion of antigen-specific T cells preceded TCR sequencing in ViraFEST. This CDR3 is 15 amino acids long. V dropped 4 bases and J dropped 1 base, with 13 bases sitting between them. The germline V gene encodes CDR1 MDHEN and CDR2 SYDVKM. The count of this clonotype is one. The target antigen is unknown. The Oncomine TCR Beta short-read assay generated sequence data from the DNA of cultured CD4+ T cells. TCRdb reanalysed the PCR reads using MiXCR and keeps one entry per CDR3 protein. The sample lists some 12,000 distinct CDR3 sequences; approximately 50% were seen once.

Specimen: CD4+ T cells from blood, cultured in vitro. This receptor was obtained from a human donor who had recovered from COVID-19. The chain carries TRBV28 and TRBJ1-2; D gene uncertain. CDR3 DNA sequence: TGTGCCAGCAGTTCGGGCCTGCCCTTTAACTATGGCTACACCTTC. Its protein product is CASSSGLPFNYGYTF.